This T cell receptor beta chain was captured by sequencing in a study of T cell changes during pregnancy in multiple sclerosis. Only one count was recorded for this clone. Method: immunoSEQ multiplex PCR; TCRdb's copy keeps in-frame clones and lacks some. The top ten clones hold 0.65% to 0.85% of a sample with under 55,000 clones, approximately 92% of them seen once. The CDR3 totals 16 residues. CDR1 and CDR2 from the germline V gene are SEHNR and FQNEAQ (reference sequence). V lost 1 base and J lost 0, with 12 bases in between. The chain employs TRBV7-9 and TRBJ2-5; perhaps TRBD2 as D (7 bases). The source material was CD4+ T cells from peripheral blood mononuclear cells, sampled in the third trimester of pregnancy. The sequence derives from a female donor with multiple sclerosis, enrolled in a pregnancy study. The CDR3 DNA is TGTGCCAGCAGCTTAGGGGAGGGGGGACACCAAGAGACCCAGTACTTC. Translating gives CASSLGEGGHQETQYF.